This T cell receptor beta chain appears in the sequencing data of a study of shared clonotypes between healthy human individuals. About the research overall: Samples came from two female and a few male donors aged 18 to 49. Study outcomes and limitations: Sampling covered nothing but blood. Tissue TCR repertoires likely differ from those found in blood. Naive CD4 clonotype sharing across several donors was 4.5% to 6%.

On this clone: What it binds is unknown. The sample contains more than one DNA sequence encoding this CDR3.

The assay ran at deep level. Sequenced by immunoSEQ multiplex PCR; TCRdb stores in-frame clones only, minus some. The sample holds about 2.1 million clones, over 85% seen once. Naive CD8 cells comprised CD45RO-negative, CCR7-positively selected cells, excluding terminally differentiated effector memory CD45RA+ cells. Sequenced input: naive CD8+ T cells from PBMCs. The TCR comes from a man aged 18 to 30 in good health. Some clones in this sample may be carry-over from other donors' samples.

CDR3 in amino acids: CASSLEGNYGYTF. The DNA for the CDR3 is TGTGCCAGCAGCTTGGAGGGGAACTATGGCTACACCTTC. This rearrangement joins TRBV5-6 to TRBJ1-2, with D maybe TRBD1 (5 bases). The length of the CDR3 is 13 residues. Germline lookup yields CDR1 SGHDT and CDR2 YYEEEE. Trimming pared 0 bases from V and 2 bases from J, leaving 5 bases between.